Below, 8 T cell receptor beta chains from the same sample are listed, as sequenced in a study of control samples from healthy donors and cancer patients. Repertoires were generated with immunoSEQ multiplex PCR, while TCRdb's copy carries only in-frame clones and drops some. The specimen's table records around 190,000 clones. Sample: blood. Receptor source: a woman in her 30s in good health.

The chain combines TRBV5-6 with TRBJ1-1; 9 bases agree with TRBD1. Germline V gene sequence: CDR1 SGHDT, CDR2 YYEEEE. J gave up 4 bases and V 7 bases, and 8 bases lay outside the gene matches. The CDR3 has 14 amino acids. CDR3 sequence (DNA): TGTGCCAGCGGCCTCGGACAGGGGTTCACTGAAGCTTTCTTT. It encodes CASGLGQGFTEAFF.

The J gene is TRBJ1-2, the V gene TRBV29-1; 8 nucleotides agree with TRBD1. V shed 1 base, J shed 0 bases, and the junction held 13 bases outside the gene matches. CDR1 and CDR2 (germline): SQVTM, ANQGSEA. CDR3 length: 18 amino acids. The CDR3 DNA reads as TGCAGCGTTGAAGCGTGGCAGGGGGCCACAAATCCTAACTATGGCTACACCTTC. It is translated as CSVEAWQGATNPNYGYTF.

The chain recombines TRBV28 with TRBJ1-6, with a possible D match to TRBD1 (5 bases). Per the germline V gene, CDR1 is MDHEN and CDR2 is SYDVKM. Between the trimmed V and J ends, which lost 4 bases and 4 bases, there was a span of 14 bases. CDR3 size: 16 residues. The CDR3 DNA reads as TGTGCCAGCAGTTCGGGACCGGGACGGTATAATTCACCCCTCCACTTT. Translating it yields CASSSGPGRYNSPLHF.

This chain joins TRBV6-5 and TRBJ1-4; no definite D call. V was clipped by 6 bases and J by 10 bases, with 21 bases between them. The CDR3 loop spans 15 amino acids. From germline, CDR1 is MNHEY and CDR2 SVGAGI. CDR3 sequence: CASSFSGAGSRKLFF. DNA for the CDR3: TGTGCCAGCAGCTTCTCGGGAGCCGGCAGCCGAAAACTGTTTTTT.

The chain recombines TRBV6-5 with TRBJ1-4, with 7 bases lining up with TRBD1. Losses at the gene ends were 0 bases for V and 5 bases for J; bases not matched to a gene: 6. Germline lookup yields CDR1 MNHEY and CDR2 SVGAGI. The CDR3 loop spans 16 amino acids. The CDR3 protein is CASSYSRDSPNEKLFF. The CDR3 nucleotides read TGTGCCAGCAGTTACTCCCGGGACAGCCCAAATGAAAAACTGTTTTTT.

This rearrangement joins TRBV6-5 to TRBJ1-2; TRBD1 agrees at 8 bases. The length of the CDR3 is 15 residues. Per the germline V gene, CDR1 is MNHEY and CDR2 is SVGAGI. V was clipped by 4 bases and J by 5 bases; unmatched bases: 9. Here the CDR3 reads CASSSDRVPRYGYTF. CDR3 in DNA: TGTGCCAGCAGTTCGGACAGGGTCCCCCGATATGGCTACACCTTC.

The chain uses TRBV28 and TRBJ1-1; possibly TRBD1 for D (5 bases). This CDR3 has 15 amino acids. Trimming shortened V by 3 bases and J by 1 base, and 12 bases separated the two germline ends. From germline, CDR1 is MDHEN and CDR2 SYDVKM. The CDR3: CASSFWGVGNTEAFF. The DNA of the CDR3 is TGTGCCAGCAGTTTCTGGGGGGTGGGGAACACTGAAGCTTTCTTT.

The chain employs TRBV9 and TRBJ2-5, with 7 bases lining up with TRBD2. CDR3 length: 16 residues. The trim removed 0 bases at V and 2 bases at J, leaving 7 bases unmatched. Germline V gene data show CDR1 as SGDLS and CDR2 as YYNGEE. The CDR3 DNA reads TGTGCCAGCAGCGTAGGGATAGCGGGCAGTCAAGAGACCCAGTACTTC. Encoded protein: CASSVGIAGSQETQYF.